Each of the 10 T cell receptor beta chains below was sequenced from the same sample in a study of T cell clonality in common variable immunodeficiency. The method was immunoSEQ multiplex PCR; TCRdb's version includes in-frame clones alone and lacks a portion of them. Reported are over 55,000 clones, none seen only once; the ten largest carry around 1.6%. The sample taken for sequencing was peripheral blood mononuclear cells. These TCRs come from a person aged 18 to 75 in good health.

This clone was found many times. The read ends 3 residues before the CDR3 terminus; that terminus is restored from the germline J gene. V usage is TRBV19 and J usage is TRBJ1-1; D remains ambiguous. V was cut by 4 bases and J by 7 bases, with 7 bases left in between. Per the germline V gene, CDR1 is LNHDA and CDR2 is SQIVND (reference sequence). The CDR3 runs to 11 residues. The chain's CDR3 is CASSTYGEAFF. CDR3 DNA, as far as it was read: TGTGCCAGTAGTACATACGGTGAA.

This clone was detected many times. The CDR3 end is not reached by the read, which stops 3 residues before it; the germline J gene fills it in. This chain joins TRBV19 and TRBJ1-1; 9 bases are shared with TRBD1. The CDR3 spans 15 residues. The V gene end was trimmed by 7 bases and the J gene end by 4 bases; junction bases not matched to a gene: 10. Germline CDR1 and CDR2: LNHDA and SQIVND (reference sequence). CDR3 DNA (partial): TGTGCCAGTACCATGTGGGGACAGGGATCCACTGAA. Translated: CASTMWGQGSTE. The whole CDR3 sequence reads CASTMWGQGSTEAFF. The variable domain in full, with the rest retrieved from reference TRBV19 and TRBJ1-1, is DGGITQSPKYLFRKEGQNVTLSCEQNLNHDAMYWYRQDPGQGLRLIYYSQIVNDFQKGDIAEGYSVSREKKESFPLTVTSAQKNPTAFYLCASTMWGQGSTEAFFGQGTRLTVV.

This clone was detected ten times or more. With the read ending 3 residues before the CDR3 end, the germline J gene is used to fill in that end. The rearrangement joins TRBV4-2 to TRBJ2-1, with D perhaps matching TRBD2 (6 bases). The CDR3 loop spans 14 amino acids. Trimming pared 1 base from V and 8 bases from J, leaving 12 bases between. The germline CDR1 and CDR2 sequences are LGHNA and YNFKEQ. The sequenced CDR3 bases are TGTGCCAGCAGCCAAGGGCGGGACTTGTATGAG. Its translation: CASSQGRDLYE. The full CDR3 reads CASSQGRDLYEQFF.

This clone was picked up many times. The sequenced fragment ends 3 residues before the CDR3 boundary, so the rest is inferred from the germline J gene. The chain employs TRBV18 and TRBJ2-5, with 9 bases lining up with TRBD1. In germline, CDR1 is KGHSH, CDR2 LQKENI. CDR3 length: 14 residues. V lost 3 bases to trimming and J lost 5 bases; unmatched junction nucleotides: 4. The CDR3 protein is CASSPSGQGETQYF. CDR3 DNA, as far as it was read: TGTGCCAGCTCACCCTCTGGACAGGGGGAGACC.

This clone has only a few counts. The DNA ends 3 residues before the CDR3 does, and the rest of the CDR3 is filled in from the germline J gene. V is TRBV10-2 and J is TRBJ2-5; 7 bases are shared with TRBD2. Per the germline V gene, CDR1 is WSHSY and CDR2 is SAAADI. V was pared by 8 bases and J by 5 bases, with 5 bases of the junction left unmatched. CDR3 size: 12 residues. The CDR3 protein is CASGSSGETQYF. CDR3 DNA, as far as it was read: TGCGCCAGCGGAAGTAGCGGGGAGACC.

This clone was detected many times. The read ends 3 residues before the CDR3 terminus; that terminus is restored from the germline J gene. The chain is built from TRBV5-1 and TRBJ2-2, with 9 bases aligning to TRBD1. The V segment lost 4 bases and the J segment 0 bases; nucleotides outside the gene matches: 4. CDR1 and CDR2 from the germline V gene are SGHRS and YFSETQ. The CDR3 sequence is 16 residues long. CDR3 bases read: TGCGCCAGCAGCACGGGACAGGGACCGAACACCGGGGAG. This encodes CASSTGQGPNTGE. The CDR3 as a whole reads CASSTGQGPNTGELFF.

This clone was observed at least ten times. The read comes to an end 3 residues before the CDR3 does, leaving the germline J gene to fill in the end. The gene calls are TRBV20-1 and TRBJ2-7; TRBD2 aligns across 9 bases. The V and J ends lost 5 bases and 3 bases, in that order; junction bases with no gene match: 11. The CDR3 has 15 residues. Germline CDR1 is DFQATT and CDR2 is SNEGSKA (reference sequence). The CDR3 protein is CSAQTSGRRNYEQYF. CDR3 DNA (partial): TGCAGTGCTCAGACCAGCGGGAGGCGCAACTACGAG.

This clone was observed many times. Read data end 3 residues before the CDR3 end; the end is taken from the germline J gene. This chain links TRBV10-2 with TRBJ2-1; 10 bases agree with TRBD2. V gave up 6 bases and J gave up 8 bases; unmatched junction bases: 10. The CDR3 is 15 amino acids. The germline CDR1 and CDR2 sequences are WSHSY and SAAADI. The CDR3 sequence: CASRELAGFMDEQFF. The covered CDR3 bases are TGCGCCAGCAGGGAACTAGCGGGATTTATGGATGAG.

This clone was recorded at least ten times. The CDR3 end is not reached by the read, which stops 3 residues before it; the germline J gene fills it in. The rearrangement uses TRBV7-9 and TRBJ1-6; 8 nucleotides align to TRBD1. Germline assignment: CDR1 SEHNR and CDR2 FQNEAQ (reference sequence). Germline trimming cut 5 bases from V and 11 bases from J; bases unmatched to any gene: 8. This CDR3 has 14 amino acids. CDR3 sequence reads: CASSRLDREPPLHF. CDR3 bases read: TGTGCCAGCAGCCGCCTGGACAGGGAGCCACCC.

This clone was recorded at least ten times. CDR3 bases read: TGCAGCGTTGATTCTAAGGCTAGCGGGAGTCGGGATGAG. Translation: CSVDSKASGSRDE. The entire CDR3 reads CSVDSKASGSRDEQFF. V is TRBV29-1 and J is TRBJ2-1, with TRBD2 matching over 10 bases. The read ends 3 residues shy of where the CDR3 ends; the end is completed using the germline J gene. V was pared by 3 bases and J by 8 bases, with 13 bases of the junction left unmatched. Germline V gives CDR1 SQVTM, CDR2 ANQGSEA. The CDR3 totals 16 residues.